This T cell receptor (beta chain) appears in the sequencing data of a study of T cell responses to AZD1222 COVID-19 vaccine. Overall study findings and caveats: Donors, mostly white British, included more females; clonal diversity was possibly underestimated. A rise in Spike-specific TCR breadth and depth followed two AZD1222 doses.

Timing groups of about 4 and about 12 weeks for second doses were pooled. Profiled with immunoSEQ multiplex PCR; TCRdb holds only in-frame clones, not every one. This table holds around 190,000 clones, 94% found once. The V and J ends lost 5 bases and 1 base respectively, with 14 bases between them. The germline CDR1 and CDR2 sequences are MGHDK and SYGVNS. This CDR3 is built from 15 residues. Remarks on this clone: Its antigen is not identified.

The source material was peripheral blood, sampled 28 days after the second AZD1222 dose. This sequence joins TRBV25-1 and TRBJ1-1, with D possibly matching TRBD1 (6 bases). This clonotype originated in an adult who received the AZD1222 COVID-19 vaccine. The CDR3 DNA is TGTGCCAGCAGTCGTCAGGGGTTCCCGAACACTGAAGCTTTCTTT. It translates to CASSRQGFPNTEAFF. The full variable domain, completed using reference TRBV25-1 and TRBJ1-1, is EADIYQTPRYLVIGTGKKITLECSQTMGHDKMYWYQQDPGMELHLIHYSYGVNSTEKGDLSSESTVSRIRTEHFPLTLESARPSHTSQYLCASSRQGFPNTEAFFGQGTRLTVV.